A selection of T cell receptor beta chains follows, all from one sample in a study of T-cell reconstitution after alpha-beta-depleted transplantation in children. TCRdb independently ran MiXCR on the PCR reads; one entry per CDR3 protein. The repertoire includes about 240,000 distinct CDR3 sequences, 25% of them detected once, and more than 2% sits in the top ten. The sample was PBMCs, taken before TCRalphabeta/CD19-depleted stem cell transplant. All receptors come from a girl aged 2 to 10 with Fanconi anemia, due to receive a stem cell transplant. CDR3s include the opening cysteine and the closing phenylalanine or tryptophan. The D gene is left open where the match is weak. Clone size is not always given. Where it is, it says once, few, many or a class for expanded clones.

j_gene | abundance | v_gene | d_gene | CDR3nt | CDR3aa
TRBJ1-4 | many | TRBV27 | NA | TGTGCCAGCAGACAGGGAAGTGATGAAAAACTGTTTTTT | CASRQGSDEKLFF
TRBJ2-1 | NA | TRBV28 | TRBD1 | TGTGCCAGCAGTTTACGGGGACAGGGGATTCATGAGCAGTTCTTC | CASSLRGQGIHEQFF
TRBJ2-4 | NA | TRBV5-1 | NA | TGCGCCAGCAGTCTGATTCTTCTTGCGGGCGAGACAGAAAACATTCAGTACTTC | CASSLILLAGETENIQYF
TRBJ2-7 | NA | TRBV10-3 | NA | TGTGCCATCACCAATAGCCTAAACTCCTACGAGCAGTACTTC | CAITNSLNSYEQYF
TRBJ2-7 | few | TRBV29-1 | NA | TGCAGCGTTGAGAGACAGCCTGAGGACTCCTACGAGCAGTACTTC | CSVERQPEDSYEQYF
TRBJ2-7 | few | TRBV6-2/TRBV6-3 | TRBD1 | TGTGCCAGCAGTTACGCGGACAGGGGGAGGAATCAGCAGTACTTC | CASSYADRGRNQQYF
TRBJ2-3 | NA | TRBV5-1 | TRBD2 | TGCGCCAGCAGCTTGTCTGGACTAGCGGGGACTAGCACAGATACGCAGTATTTT | CASSLSGLAGTSTDTQYF
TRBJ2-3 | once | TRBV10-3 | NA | TGTGCCATCAGTGAACTCTACAGGGTCCCATCTAGCACAGATACGCAGTATTTT | CAISELYRVPSSTDTQYF
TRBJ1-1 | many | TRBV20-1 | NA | TGCAGTGCTAGGGACACACGTCCTGAAGCTTTCTTT | CSARDTRPEAFF
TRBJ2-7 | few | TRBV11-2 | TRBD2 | TGTGCCAGCAGCAAATCTAGCGGGAGCGATCATTCCTACGAGCAGTACTTC | CASSKSSGSDHSYEQYF
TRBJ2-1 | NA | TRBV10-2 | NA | TGCGCCAGCGGGGGGGCAGGGGGCCTAATACCAGGTATCAATGAGCAGTTCTTC | CASGGAGGLIPGINEQFF